The following is a T cell receptor beta chain sequence with its context. There is no known antigen for this receptor. No quality values exist for individual bases; no much larger clone is one base distant. The collaborating institutions used their own protocols to collect whole blood in K2EDTA tubes. For TCRbeta analysis, collaborators shipped samples as frozen whole blood, isolated PBMCs, or DNA extracted from either of those sample types. The sample comes from a study of blood T cell repertoires in COVID-19 (dated by TCRdb to the early 2020s). For context, the study as a whole: Samples covering the acute and convalescent phases of COVID-19 were provided by collaborators in the United States, Italy and Spain. The prospective study material was composed of cDNA or gDNA derived from T cells, B-cell-depleted T cells, or PBMCs. The dataset comprised deeply sampled blood TCRbeta repertoires from subjects exposed to, actively infected with, or recovered from COVID-19. The repertoires were released in a freely available public database meant as a resource for research on the immune response to SARS-CoV-2. The samples were drawn from the first 160 participants of the ongoing ImmuneRACE study and from roughly 1,300 subjects provided by 6 global collaborators. Nearly every sample came with metadata listing a de-identified subject ID, COVID-19 status, age in years and sex. HLA class I and class II types, where available, came from metadata supplied by the sample provider rather than from assay-based typing.

TCRbeta CDR3 regions were amplified from genomic DNA using the immunoSEQ Assay, a bias-controlled multiplex PCR. Per the source publication's procedure: The number of nucleated cells in each sample was estimated by amplification of reference gene primers within the assay. Sequence reads were collapsed and filtered to measure the absolute abundance of every unique TCRbeta CDR3 rearrangement. For each sample, productive Simpson clonality was calculated by taking the square root of Simpson's diversity index across productive rearrangements. The table was pulled from immuneACCESS by TCRdb, which kept in-frame rearrangements only. Such tables lose some clones; where checked, under half of the loss comes from unresolved V genes, and the rest has no known cause. Clone size and V and J calls were adopted from that table, with D and trimming inferred from the DNA. The sample table lists about 140,000 clones, around 78% of them with a count of one. The ten top clones hold 3.5% to 5.5% of the sample.

What the authors observed across the whole study: Clinical and demographic metadata were provided uncurated, with the amount varying by source and participant.

This sequence was found in an elderly woman with active or convalescent COVID-19. Material: peripheral blood.

The DNA sequence reads TGTGCCAGCAGCGTAGCTGGGACAGTATTAGGAAACACCATATATTTT. It specifies CASSVAGTVLGNTIYF. The rearranged chain carries TRBV9 and TRBJ1-3; TRBD1 lines up with 7 middle nucleotides. CDR1 SGDLS and CDR2 YYNGEE were looked up in the germline V gene. The V end gives up 0 bases and the J end 4 bases, leaving 7 bases in the junction not matched to a gene. Taken from cysteine to phenylalanine, the CDR3 has 16 residues. The sequence is cut down to CDR3 DNA, 48 bases in frame from base 1.